These 5 T cell receptor beta chains were sequenced from one sample in a study of identifying expanded T cells in peripheral blood (dated by TCRdb to between 2019 and 2020). Preparation of the library involved the immunoSEQ multiplex PCR assay. TCRdb took over this immuneACCESS table, retaining in-frame rearrangements with V and J assigned. Such tables are incomplete; in checked studies, under half of the missing clones stem from an unresolved V gene, and the remainder is unexplained. This sample comprises more than 65,000 clones, about 88% of them detected only once. The leading ten clones occupy approximately 2.8% of the sample. Sequencing was carried out using blood. These receptors all stem from a person aged 18 to 69 in good health.

The CDR3 bases are TGTGCCAGCAGCTTATATCAAGCGGGAGACACCGGGGAGCTGTTTTTT. This gives the protein CASSLYQAGDTGELFF. The chain links TRBV11-1 to TRBJ2-2; 8 nucleotides agree with TRBD2. This CDR3 spans 16 amino acids. With V trimmed by 2 bases and J by 3 bases, 5 bases remained unmatched. Germline V CDR1 and CDR2: SGHAT, FQDESV (reference sequence). The entire variable domain, with the rest obtained from reference TRBV11-1 and TRBJ2-2, is as follows: EAEVAQSPRYKITEKSQAVAFWCDPISGHATLYWYRQILGQGPELLVQFQDESVVDDSQLPKDRFSAERLKGVDSTLKIQPAELGDSAMYLCASSLYQAGDTGELFFGEGSRLTVL.

The gene calls are TRBV5-1 and TRBJ2-5; D possibly corresponds to TRBD1 (6 bases). CDR3 length: 17 residues. From germline, CDR1 is SGHRS and CDR2 YFSETQ. Trimming shortened V by 0 bases and J by 1 base, and 16 bases separated the two germline ends. DNA for the CDR3: TGCGCCAGCAGCTTGGCCGGCCAGGGGCCCTTCCAAGAGACCCAGTACTTC. Protein sequence: CASSLAGQGPFQETQYF.

The CDR3 nucleotides read TGTGCCAGCAGCTTGGTGGGATTCTACGAGCAGTACTTC. It translates to CASSLVGFYEQYF. The chain links TRBV5-6 to TRBJ2-7, with D unresolved. V lost 0 bases and J lost 3, with 7 bases in between. The CDR3 totals 13 residues. Germline CDR1 SGHDT, CDR2 YYEEEE.

The chain couples TRBV5-1 to TRBJ2-7; TRBD2 aligns across 13 bases. The CDR3 runs 17 residues. CDR1 and CDR2 (germline): SGHRS, YFSETQ. The junction had 8 bases not matched to a gene; V was cut back by 4 bases and J by 1 base. Here the CDR3 reads CASSPRTSGSVSYEQYF. CDR3 nucleotide sequence: TGCGCCAGCAGCCCACGGACTAGCGGGAGTGTGTCCTACGAGCAGTACTTC.

V usage is TRBV5-1 and J usage is TRBJ1-2; no clear D. This CDR3 region has 14 residues. Germline V CDR1 and CDR2: SGHRS, YFSETQ. V dropped 2 bases and J dropped 3 bases, with 11 bases sitting between them. In DNA, the CDR3 is TGCGCCAGCAGCTTCGAAGGAACCCACTATGGCTACACCTTC. Translation: CASSFEGTHYGYTF.